A selection of T cell receptor beta chains follows, all from one sample in a study of T cells in Graves' hyperthyroidism and ophthalmopathy. One entry per CDR3 protein results from TCRdb running MiXCR on the multiplex PCR reads. The table lists hundreds of thousands of distinct CDR3 sequences, approximately 15% of them singletons. The sample comprised blood. These receptors originate from a woman aged 18-29 years with Graves' hyperthyroidism. Both conserved end residues are part of each CDR3. The D gene is left open where the match is weak. Clone size is stated in some rows and not others, as once, few, many or a class when expanded.

>TRBV11-2|-|TRBJ2-4|many
CASSPYGGLTKNIQYF
TGTGCCAGCAGCCCCTACGGGGGGCTGACCAAAAACATTCAGTACTTC
>TRBV3-1|-|TRBJ2-1|many
CASRLVGGEQFF
TGTGCCAGCAGACTTGTTGGCGGTGAGCAGTTCTTC
>TRBV29-1|TRBD2|TRBJ2-1|many
CSVAGLAALEYNEQFF
TGCAGCGTTGCCGGACTAGCGGCCTTGGAGTACAATGAGCAGTTCTTC
>TRBV24-1|-|TRBJ1-2|-
CATSGDSYGYTF
TGTGCCACCAGTGGCGACAGCTATGGCTACACCTTC
>TRBV12-3/TRBV12-4|-|TRBJ1-1|many
CASTKTNTEAFF
TGTGCCAGCACGAAGACGAACACTGAAGCTTTCTTT
>TRBV29-1|-|TRBJ1-2|-
CSVAEGDSNYGYTF
TGCAGCGTTGCCGAGGGGGATTCTAACTATGGCTACACCTTC
>TRBV20-1|TRBD1|TRBJ2-1|-
CSASRDRGTYEQFF
TGCAGTGCTAGTAGGGACAGGGGAACCTACGAGCAGTTCTTC
>TRBV20-1|TRBD1|TRBJ2-1|few
CSASPRDRGSRQFF
TGCAGTGCTAGCCCCCGGGACAGGGGTTCGCGGCAGTTCTTC
>TRBV10-3|-|TRBJ2-1|many
CAILTEYNEQFF
TGTGCCATCTTGACGGAATACAATGAGCAGTTCTTC
>TRBV27|-|TRBJ2-1|many
CATLSRPGVNNEQFF
TGTGCCACCTTATCTAGACCGGGAGTGAACAATGAGCAGTTCTTC
>TRBV7-9|-|TRBJ2-5|few
CASSLGRGGRETQYF
TGTGCCAGCAGCTTAGGCCGAGGGGGGCGAGAGACCCAGTACTTC
>TRBV6-1|-|TRBJ2-5|many
CASTPPTPSETQYF
TGTGCCAGCACCCCTCCCACACCTTCGGAGACCCAGTACTTC
>TRBV29-1|-|TRBJ2-7|-
CSVVKSYEQYF
TGCAGCGTTGTCAAGTCCTACGAGCAGTACTTC
>TRBV7-9|TRBD2|TRBJ2-7|many
CASSLGGPSGSGEQYF
TGTGCCAGCAGCTTAGGCGGTCCTAGCGGGAGTGGCGAGCAGTACTTC
>TRBV6-1|-|TRBJ1-2|many
CASSYVGGEYGYTF
TGTGCCAGCAGTTACGTTGGGGGCGAATATGGCTACACCTTC
>TRBV6-1|-|TRBJ2-2|many
CASSGSRGGAGELFF
TGTGCCAGCAGTGGCTCGAGGGGGGGCGCCGGGGAGCTGTTTTTT
>TRBV25-1|-|TRBJ1-2|-
CASSESGVGYGYTF
TGTGCCAGCAGTGAATCGGGGGTAGGCTATGGCTACACCTTC
>TRBV2|TRBD1|TRBJ1-1|many
CASSETGASNTEAFF
TGTGCCAGCAGTGAAACAGGGGCGTCGAACACTGAAGCTTTCTTT
>TRBV6-1|TRBD2|TRBJ2-7|many
CASSNSGNNYEQYF
TGTGCCAGCAGTAATAGCGGGAACAACTACGAGCAGTACTTC
>TRBV30|-|TRBJ1-4|many
CAWTGPATNEKLFF
TGTGCCTGGACGGGCCCTGCAACTAATGAAAAACTGTTTTTT
>TRBV7-9|-|TRBJ2-5|-
CASSSPGGQVETQYF
TGTGCCAGCAGCTCACCTGGGGGGCAAGTCGAGACCCAGTACTTC
>TRBV10-2|-|TRBJ2-1|-
CASSGQAGTGKEQFF
TGCGCCAGCAGTGGGCAGGCCGGGACGGGGAAAGAGCAGTTCTTC
>TRBV20-1|-|TRBJ2-7|many
CSARVASRYRSSYEQYF
TGCAGTGCTAGAGTGGCTAGCCGCTACCGGAGCTCCTACGAGCAGTACTTC
>TRBV11-3|-|TRBJ1-1|many
CASSLDGRTEAFF
TGTGCCAGCAGCCTAGACGGGCGGACCGAAGCTTTCTTT
>TRBV11-2|TRBD2|TRBJ2-5|many
CASSFSVGREETQYF
TGTGCCAGCAGCTTCTCGGTGGGGAGGGAGGAGACCCAGTACTTC